A single sample is the source of the 14 T cell receptor beta chains below, sequenced in a study of CXCR3-negative and CXCR3-positive naive CD8 T cells. UMI-tagged TRB cDNA libraries were built via 5' RACE. TCRdb re-called the 5' RACE reads, yielding one record per CDR3 amino acid sequence without DNA. This listing includes 130,000 or so distinct CDR3 sequences. The sample taken for sequencing was naive CXCR3- CD8+ T cells from blood. The subset: CD45RO-CCR7+CD27+CD95- naive CD8+ T cells lacking CXCR3 (TNR3-). The receptors stem from a human donor in good health. Some clones in this sample may be carry-over from other donors' samples.

This chain connects TRBV20-1 to TRBJ2-7; checking the TCRdb D call of TRBD1 is not possible without DNA. The germline gives CDR1 DFQATT, CDR2 SNEGSKA (reference sequence). The CDR3 spans 14 residues. CDR3 protein: CSAKPGQGYYEQYF.

V gene TRBV20-1 combines with J gene TRBJ2-2; TCRdb picks TRBD2, but there is no DNA to check that call. The CDR3 sequence is 19 residues long. Per the germline V gene, CDR1 is DFQATT and CDR2 is SNEGSKA (reference sequence). The CDR3 spells CSARGGTSVRPANTGELFF.

The rearrangement joins TRBV29-1 to TRBJ2-3; without DNA, the TCRdb call of TRBD2 cannot be checked. The CDR3 has 16 residues. Germline CDR1 reads SQVTM; CDR2 reads ANQGSEA. CDR3 sequence: CSVDGLAGGPSDTQYF.

CDR3 loop: CATAGTGAQETQYF. The chain recombines TRBV6-5 with TRBJ2-5; as DNA is missing, the TRBD1 call by TCRdb cannot be tested. This CDR3 comprises 14 residues. The germline V gene has CDR1 MNHEY and CDR2 SVGAGI.

This chain connects TRBV29-1 to TRBJ2-7; TCRdb gives TRBD1 as the D gene, but with no DNA this cannot be confirmed. This CDR3 has 12 residues. The germline V gene encodes CDR1 SQVTM and CDR2 ANQGSEA. The CDR3 spells CSVDQGLGEQYF.

This chain joins TRBV29-1 and TRBJ2-1; TCRdb proposes TRBD1, but this gene call is untestable without DNA. Germline CDR1 reads SQVTM; CDR2 reads ANQGSEA. The CDR3 runs 13 residues. CDR3 loop: CSVHPGGYNEQFF.

The V gene is TRBV12-3 or TRBV12-4, the J gene TRBJ1-1; the TCRdb D gene call, TRBD1, has no DNA to confirm it. The CDR3 has 13 residues. The CDR3 sequence: CAIRDVTRNEAFF.

The chain has TRBV7-6 and TRBJ2-7; TCRdb proposes TRBD1, but this gene call is untestable without DNA. The CDR3 sequence is 14 residues long. Per the germline V gene, CDR1 is SGHVS and CDR2 is FNYEAQ. CDR3 in amino acids: CASSLETGDYEQYF.

The rearrangement links TRBV10-3 to TRBJ2-1. From germline, CDR1 is ENHRY and CDR2 SYGVKD. The CDR3 contains 13 residues. CDR3 protein: CAISFTKDNEQFF.

The chain links TRBV6-5 to TRBJ2-1; TCRdb selects TRBD2, and the lack of DNA leaves this call unchecked. Germline CDR1 and CDR2: MNHEY and SVGAGI. The CDR3 is 17 residues long. CDR3 sequence: CASSFPSVQRGGNEQFF.

This rearrangement joins TRBV6-2 or TRBV6-3 to TRBJ2-7; there is no DNA to check the TCRdb D call of TRBD1. Germline V lookup: CDR1 MNHEY, CDR2 SVGEGT. CDR3 length: 14 residues. The CDR3 is CASSYDRYSTEQYF.

CDR3 in amino acids: CASSLGGAPNEQFF. The chain is built from TRBV7-9 and TRBJ2-1; TCRdb gives TRBD1 as the D gene, but with no DNA this cannot be confirmed. Germline assignment: CDR1 SEHNR and CDR2 FQNEAQ (reference sequence). The CDR3 runs 14 residues. The entire variable domain, with the rest obtained from reference TRBV7-9 and TRBJ2-1, is as follows: DTGVSQNPRHKITKRGQNVTFRCDPISEHNRLYWYRQTLGQGPEFLTYFQNEAQLEKSRLLSDRFSAERPKGSFSTLEIQRTEQGDSAMYLCASSLGGAPNEQFFGPGTRLTVL.

This chain connects TRBV9 to TRBJ2-7; the D gene TCRdb calls, TRBD2, cannot be checked with no DNA. CDR1 and CDR2 (germline): SGDLS, YYNGEE. CDR3 length: 17 amino acids. CDR3 in amino acids: CASSDKADGSGFYEQYF.

The CDR3 here is CASSRTAGHNEQFF. This sequence joins TRBV9 and TRBJ2-1; without DNA, the TCRdb call of TRBD1 cannot be checked. The CDR3 spans 14 residues. CDR1 is SGDLS and CDR2 is YYNGEE in the germline V gene.